The 22 T cell receptor beta chains reported below all come from one sample, sequenced in a study of T cell repertoires in cytomegalovirus infection. No antigen has been assigned to these receptors. TCRdb recomputed calls from the reads with MiXCR, one row per CDR3 protein. The data contain 650,000 to 900,000 distinct CDR3 sequences, almost 30% of them singletons. The sample here was cultured CD8+ T cells from PBMCs, taken from culture after CMV antigen stimulation. The receptor set was obtained from a human donor in good health (CMV status not recorded). Some clones in this sample may be carry-over from other donors' samples.

This chain connects TRBV6-1 to TRBJ1-6; tentative D call: TRBD1 (5 bases). Between the trimmed V and J ends, which lost 0 bases and 13 bases, there was a span of 19 bases. Looked up from germline, CDR1 is MNHNS and CDR2 is SASEGT. The CDR3 is made up of 16 amino acids. Written as DNA, the CDR3 is TGTGCCAGCAGTGAAGCGCCCACAGGCGGGACGGTGCCCCTCCACTTT. It translates to CASSEAPTGGTVPLHF.

Ten or more counts support this clonotype. The chain has TRBV27 and TRBJ2-1, with D uncertain. V shed 3 bases and J shed 8 bases, with 17 bases lying between them. The germline V gene has CDR1 MNHEY and CDR2 SMNVEV (reference sequence). The CDR3 covers 15 residues. The CDR3 is CASSFSLLWPHEQFF. The CDR3, as DNA: TGTGCCAGCAGTTTTAGCCTTCTGTGGCCGCATGAGCAGTTCTTC.

This clonotype was counted at least ten times. V is TRBV7-9 and J is TRBJ2-7, with a weak D call TRBD1 (5 bases). The ends were cut back, 1 base at V and 4 bases at J, with 8 bases in the middle. Germline assignment: CDR1 SEHNR and CDR2 FQNEAQ (reference sequence). There are 13 residues in the CDR3. CDR3: CASSLGGKYEQYF. As DNA, the CDR3 is TGTGCCAGCAGCTTAGGGGGCAAGTACGAGCAGTACTTC. Filled out from reference TRBV7-9 and TRBJ2-7, the complete variable domain reads DTGVSQNPRHKITKRGQNVTFRCDPISEHNRLYWYRQTLGQGPEFLTYFQNEAQLEKSRLLSDRFSAERPKGSFSTLEIQRTEQGDSAMYLCASSLGGKYEQYFGPGTRLTVT.

The CDR3 bases are TGTGCCAGCAGTCTCAGCGGGGGGAGCTCCTATAATTCACCCCTCCACTTT. Protein: CASSLSGGSSYNSPLHF. This sequence joins TRBV6-5 and TRBJ1-6; D is perhaps TRBD1 (5 bases). CDR3 length: 17 amino acids. CDR1 and CDR2 (germline): MNHEY, SVGAGI. The V and J ends lost 5 bases and 0 bases respectively, with 14 bases between them.

This clonotype was seen just once. The genes are TRBV27 and TRBJ1-2; D is uncertain. There are 16 residues in the CDR3. The germline CDR1 and CDR2 sequences are MNHEY and SMNVEV (reference sequence). V was shortened by 0 bases and J by 5 bases, with 16 bases between the two germline ends. CDR3 nucleotide sequence: TGTGCCAGCAGTTTATCGTCCTCAGGCTACGAATATGGCTACACCTTC. This codes for CASSLSSSGYEYGYTF.

This clonotype turned up a few times. V usage is TRBV2 and J usage is TRBJ1-1; 9 nucleotides line up with TRBD1. The CDR3 has 14 residues. The germline gives CDR1 SNHLY, CDR2 FYNNEI. J gave up 10 bases and V 2 bases, and 8 bases lay outside the gene matches. The CDR3 nucleotides read TGTGCCAGCAGTGAAATTGAAACAGGGGGCCGAGCTTTCTTT. Translated, it gives CASSEIETGGRAFF.

The chain couples TRBV7-9 to TRBJ2-1, with D perhaps TRBD1 (6 bases). Germline V gene data show CDR1 as SEHNR and CDR2 as FQNEAQ (reference sequence). V was pared by 8 bases and J by 7 bases, with 18 bases between. The length of the CDR3 is 14 residues. CDR3 nucleotide sequence: TGTGCCAGCCTGCTTGGGGGCTACCCTAATGAGCAGTTCTTC. This encodes CASLLGGYPNEQFF. The full variable domain, its missing parts supplied by reference TRBV7-9 and TRBJ2-1, is DTGVSQNPRHKITKRGQNVTFRCDPISEHNRLYWYRQTLGQGPEFLTYFQNEAQLEKSRLLSDRFSAERPKGSFSTLEIQRTEQGDSAMYLCASLLGGYPNEQFFGPGTRLTVL.

This clonotype occurred many times. This chain uses TRBV11-2 with TRBJ2-1; 10 nucleotides line up with TRBD2. The CDR3 extends over 16 amino acids. The germline V gene encodes CDR1 SGHAT and CDR2 FQNNGV. The trim removed 3 bases at V and 5 bases at J, leaving 7 bases unmatched. CDR3 sequence: CASSFRAGGLNNEQFF. DNA for the CDR3: TGTGCCAGCAGCTTCCGAGCGGGGGGGCTCAACAATGAGCAGTTCTTC.

This chain uses TRBV4-2 with TRBJ1-4; D is possibly TRBD1 (5 bases). The germline V and J ends were trimmed by 4 bases and 3 bases, with 15 bases remaining between them. Germline values: CDR1 LGHNA, CDR2 YNFKEQ. The CDR3 loop spans 16 amino acids. The CDR3 DNA sequence: TGTGCCAGCAGCCCCTCGTCAAGGGGACCTAATGAAAAACTGTTTTTT. Encoded protein: CASSPSSRGPNEKLFF.

This clonotype was seen a few times. The rearrangement links TRBV6-5 to TRBJ1-4, with 7 positions matching TRBD1. This CDR3 has 14 residues. J gave up 5 bases and V 2 bases, and 2 bases lay outside the gene matches. The germline CDR1 and CDR2 sequences are MNHEY and SVGAGI. The chain's CDR3 is CASSYRDRNEKLFF. DNA for the CDR3: TGTGCCAGCAGTTACCGGGACAGAAATGAAAAACTGTTTTTT.

This chain joins TRBV5-1 and TRBJ2-1, with 8 bases fitting TRBD2. CDR1 SGHRS and CDR2 YFSETQ come from the germline V gene. V shed 5 bases, J shed 6 bases, and the junction held 7 bases outside the gene matches. This CDR3 is 14 amino acids long. CDR3 sequence (DNA): TGCGCCAGCAGAGTGCCGGGACTAGGCAATGAGCAGTTCTTC. Translating gives CASRVPGLGNEQFF.

This clonotype was seen a few times. The CDR3 sequence is CASTPTTGEVETQYF. The CDR3, as DNA: TGTGCCAGCACCCCGACGACAGGGGAGGTGGAGACCCAGTACTTC. This chain joins TRBV12-3 or TRBV12-4 and TRBJ2-5; the match to TRBD1 covers 8 bases. V gave up 7 bases and J gave up 5 bases; unmatched junction bases: 12. The CDR3 loop spans 15 amino acids.

The rearrangement uses TRBV27 and TRBJ1-2, with D perhaps matching TRBD1 (5 bases). CDR1 is MNHEY and CDR2 is SMNVEV in the germline V gene (reference sequence). The CDR3 totals 15 residues. The germline V and J ends were trimmed by 2 bases and 6 bases, with 16 bases remaining between them. This CDR3 is CASSLAKGVGDGYTF. CDR3 DNA: TGTGCCAGCAGTTTAGCCAAAGGGGTTGGTGATGGCTACACCTTC.

In its sample, this clonotype was seen once. One end of the junction is discordant with germline, which a read error may explain. V usage is TRBV15 and J usage is TRBJ2-3, with TRBD1 matching over 7 bases. The CDR3 consists of 14 residues. Germline V gives CDR1 LNHNV, CDR2 YYDKDF (reference sequence). The CDR3 loop reads CAPSRDRDPDTQYF. CDR3 sequence (DNA): TGTGCCCCCAGCAGAGACAGGGACCCAGATACGCAGTATTTT. The full variable domain, in which reference TRBV15 and TRBJ2-3 provide the parts outside the CDR3, is DAMVIQNPRYQVTQFGKPVTLSCSQTLNHNVMYWYQQKSSQAPKLLFHYYDKDFNNEADTPDNFQSRRPNTSFCFLDIRSPGLGDTAMYLCAPSRDRDPDTQYFGPGTRLTVL.

V usage is TRBV12-3 or TRBV12-4 and J usage is TRBJ2-1, with unresolved D. The CDR3 length is 13 residues. V was shortened by 6 bases and J by 4 bases, with 10 bases between the two germline ends. CDR3 sequence (DNA): TGTGCCAGCAGGTTTGGATTGTACAATGAGCAGTTCTTC. Its protein product is CASRFGLYNEQFF.

This clonotype was detected ten times or more. This rearrangement joins TRBV7-2 to TRBJ1-1; D gene ambiguous. Germline CDR1 SGHTA, CDR2 FQGNSA. The CDR3 is 13 amino acids. The V end was cut by 1 base, the J end by 6 bases, with 9 bases between. Written as DNA, the CDR3 is TGTGCCAGCAGCTTAGGTAACAGCCCTGAAGCTTTCTTT. It is translated as CASSLGNSPEAFF.

This clonotype was counted between two and nine times. CDR3: CASSYLAGGSQETQYF. The CDR3 coding sequence is TGTGCCAGCAGTTACTTGGCGGGGGGGTCCCAAGAGACCCAGTACTTC. This rearrangement joins TRBV6-6 to TRBJ2-5, with TRBD2 matching 9 bases. The CDR3 contains 16 residues. V shed 1 base and J 1 base; nucleotides not matched to a gene: 4. Germline CDR1 is MNHNY and CDR2 is SVGAGI (reference sequence).

Notes on this clonotype: This clone may be a read error of a much larger clone one base away. The chain recombines TRBV6-4 with TRBJ1-2; no firm D call. The CDR3 length is 13 residues. CDR1 is MRHNA and CDR2 is SNTAGT in the germline V gene. The germline V and J ends were trimmed by 2 bases and 4 bases, with 8 bases remaining between them. The CDR3 DNA follows: TGTGCCAGCAGTGACACGGGTGGCTATGGCTACACCTTC. This sequence encodes CASSDTGGYGYTF.

This chain connects TRBV12-3 or TRBV12-4 to TRBJ2-2; D not certain. This CDR3 has 14 amino acids. V was shortened by 4 bases and J by 3 bases, with 9 bases between the two germline ends. The CDR3 region is CASSWILDTGELFF. The DNA for the CDR3 is TGTGCCAGCAGTTGGATCCTAGACACCGGGGAGCTGTTTTTT.

This clonotype was recorded many times. The chain employs TRBV19 and TRBJ1-2, with D maybe TRBD1 (6 bases). The germline CDR1 and CDR2 sequences are LNHDA and SQIVND (reference sequence). The CDR3 loop spans 13 amino acids. The V gene lost 6 bases and the J gene lost 4 bases, with 12 bases spanning the gap. CDR3 bases: TGTGCCAGTAGCCCACAGGGTTTCTATGGCTACACCTTC. Protein: CASSPQGFYGYTF.

This clonotype was seen only a few times. This may be a read error, as it is one base from a much larger clone. This chain connects TRBV28 to TRBJ1-4; maybe TRBD1 (6 bases). The germline CDR1 and CDR2 sequences are MDHEN and SYDVKM. CDR3 length equals 15 residues. The CDR3 DNA reads TGTGTCAGCAGTTTATGGGGGGCAGGGGATGAAAAACTGTTTTTT. Translating it yields CVSSLWGAGDEKLFF.

The chain combines TRBV7-6 with TRBJ2-2; TRBD1 aligns across 8 bases. Germline V gene lookup returns CDR1 SGHVS and CDR2 FNYEAQ. Unmatched junction bases numbered 18, after V lost 5 bases and J lost 7 bases. The CDR3 extends over 18 amino acids. The chain's CDR3 is CASSPRPLDRVAVGELFF. CDR3 bases: TGTGCCAGCAGCCCAAGACCCCTGGACAGGGTAGCAGTCGGGGAGCTGTTTTTT.